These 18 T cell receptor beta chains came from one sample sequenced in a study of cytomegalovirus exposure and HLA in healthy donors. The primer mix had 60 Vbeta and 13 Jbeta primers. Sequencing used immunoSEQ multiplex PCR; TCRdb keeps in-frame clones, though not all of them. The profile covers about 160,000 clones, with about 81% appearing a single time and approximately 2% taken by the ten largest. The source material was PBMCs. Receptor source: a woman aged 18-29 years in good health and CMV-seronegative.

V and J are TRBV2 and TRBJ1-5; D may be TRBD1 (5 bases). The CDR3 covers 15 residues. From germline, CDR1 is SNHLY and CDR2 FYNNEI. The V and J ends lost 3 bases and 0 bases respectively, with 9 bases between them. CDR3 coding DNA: TGTGCCAGCAGTGAGGGGGGATATAGCAATCAGCCCCAGCATTTT. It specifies CASSEGGYSNQPQHF. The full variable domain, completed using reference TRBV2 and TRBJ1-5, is EPEVTQTPSHQVTQMGQEVILRCVPISNHLYFYWYRQILGQKVEFLVSFYNNEISEKSEIFDDQFSVERPDGSNFTLKIRSTKLEDSAMYFCASSEGGYSNQPQHFGDGTRLSIL.

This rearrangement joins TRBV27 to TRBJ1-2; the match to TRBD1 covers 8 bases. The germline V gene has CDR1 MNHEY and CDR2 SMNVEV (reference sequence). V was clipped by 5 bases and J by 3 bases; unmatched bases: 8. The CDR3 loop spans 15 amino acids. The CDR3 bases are TGTGCCAGCAGTGCCCGGACAGGGACCTACTATGGCTACACCTTC. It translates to CASSARTGTYYGYTF.

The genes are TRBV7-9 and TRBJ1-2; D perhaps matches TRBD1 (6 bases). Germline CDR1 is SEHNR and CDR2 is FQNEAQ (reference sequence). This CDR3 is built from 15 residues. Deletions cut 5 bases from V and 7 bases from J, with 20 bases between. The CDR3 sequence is CASSLPRQPGAGYTF. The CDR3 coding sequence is TGTGCCAGCAGCCTCCCCCGACAACCAGGGGCTGGCTACACCTTC.

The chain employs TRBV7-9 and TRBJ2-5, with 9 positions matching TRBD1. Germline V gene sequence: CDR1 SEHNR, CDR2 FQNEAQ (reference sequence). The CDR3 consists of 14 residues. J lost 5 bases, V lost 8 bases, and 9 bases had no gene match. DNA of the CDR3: TGTGCCAGCGGACGCACAGGGGGCCGGGAGACCCAGTACTTC. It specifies CASGRTGGRETQYF.

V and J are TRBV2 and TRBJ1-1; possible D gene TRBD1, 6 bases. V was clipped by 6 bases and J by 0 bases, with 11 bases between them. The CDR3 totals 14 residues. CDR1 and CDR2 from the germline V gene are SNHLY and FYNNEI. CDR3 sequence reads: CASRLDSLNTEAFF. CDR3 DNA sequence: TGTGCCAGCAGACTGGACAGCCTGAACACTGAAGCTTTCTTT.

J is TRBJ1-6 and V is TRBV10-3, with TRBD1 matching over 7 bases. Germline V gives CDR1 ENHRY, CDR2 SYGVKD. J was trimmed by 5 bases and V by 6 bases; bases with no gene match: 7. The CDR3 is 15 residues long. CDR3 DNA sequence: TGTGCCATCAGCCGAGGGACAGCAAATAATTCACCCCTCCACTTT. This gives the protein CAISRGTANNSPLHF.

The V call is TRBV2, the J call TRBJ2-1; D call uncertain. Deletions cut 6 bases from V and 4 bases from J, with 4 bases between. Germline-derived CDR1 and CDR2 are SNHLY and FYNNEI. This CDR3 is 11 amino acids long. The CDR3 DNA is TGTGCCAGCAGCTTGTACAATGAGCAGTTCTTC. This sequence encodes CASSLYNEQFF.

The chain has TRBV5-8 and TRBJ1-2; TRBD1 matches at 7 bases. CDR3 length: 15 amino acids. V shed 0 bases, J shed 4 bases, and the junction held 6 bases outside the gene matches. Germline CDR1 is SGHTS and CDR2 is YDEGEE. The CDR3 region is CASSLDPGQTYGYTF. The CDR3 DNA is TGTGCCAGCAGCTTGGATCCGGGACAGACCTATGGCTACACCTTC.

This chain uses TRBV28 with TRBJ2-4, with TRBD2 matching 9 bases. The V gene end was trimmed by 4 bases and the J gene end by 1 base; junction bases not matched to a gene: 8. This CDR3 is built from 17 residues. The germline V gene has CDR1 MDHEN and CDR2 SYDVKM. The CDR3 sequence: CASSWSGRPGAKNIQYF. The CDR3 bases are TGTGCCAGCAGTTGGAGCGGGAGGCCCGGGGCCAAAAACATTCAGTACTTC.

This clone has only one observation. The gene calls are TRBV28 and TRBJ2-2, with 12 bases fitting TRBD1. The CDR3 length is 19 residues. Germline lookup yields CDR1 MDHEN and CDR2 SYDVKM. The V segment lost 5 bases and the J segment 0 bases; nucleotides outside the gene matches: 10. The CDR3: CASSRTRDRGQTNTGELFF. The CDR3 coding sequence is TGTGCCAGCAGTCGGACCCGGGACAGGGGGCAAACGAACACCGGGGAGCTGTTTTTT.

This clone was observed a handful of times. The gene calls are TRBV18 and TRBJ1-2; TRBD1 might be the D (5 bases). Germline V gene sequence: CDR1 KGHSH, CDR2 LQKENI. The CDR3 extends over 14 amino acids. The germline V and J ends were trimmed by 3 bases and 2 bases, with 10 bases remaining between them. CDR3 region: CASSPSTENYGYTF. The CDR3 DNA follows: TGTGCCAGCTCACCGTCGACAGAAAACTATGGCTACACCTTC.

CDR3 loop: CAWSRLSGRSNEQFF. CDR3 DNA sequence: TGTGCCTGGAGTCGACTTAGCGGGAGGTCCAATGAGCAGTTCTTC. The J gene is TRBJ2-1, the V gene TRBV30; 10 nucleotides line up with TRBD2. Trimming took 2 bases from V and 6 from J; bases not matched to a gene: 7. Germline CDR1 and CDR2: GTSNPN and SVGIG (reference sequence). The CDR3 is made up of 15 amino acids.

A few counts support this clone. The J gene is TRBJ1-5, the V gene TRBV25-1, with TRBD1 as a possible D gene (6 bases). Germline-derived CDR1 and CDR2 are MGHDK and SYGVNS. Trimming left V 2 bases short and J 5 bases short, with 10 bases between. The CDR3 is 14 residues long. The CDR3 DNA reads TGTGCCAGCAGTGAACCGGGGACATATCAGCCCCAGCATTTT. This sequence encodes CASSEPGTYQPQHF.

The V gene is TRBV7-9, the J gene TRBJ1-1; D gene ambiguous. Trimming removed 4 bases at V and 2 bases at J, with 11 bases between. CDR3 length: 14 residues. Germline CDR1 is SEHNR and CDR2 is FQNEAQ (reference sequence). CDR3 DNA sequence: TGTGCCAGCAGCTCGCAGGAGGGAAACACTGAAGCTTTCTTT. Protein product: CASSSQEGNTEAFF.

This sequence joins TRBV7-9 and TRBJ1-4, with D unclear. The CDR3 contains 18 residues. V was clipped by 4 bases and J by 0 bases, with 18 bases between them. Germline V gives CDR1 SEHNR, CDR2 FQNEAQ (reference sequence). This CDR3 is CASSWSRGEWATNEKLFF. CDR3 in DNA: TGTGCCAGCAGCTGGAGTCGTGGAGAATGGGCAACTAATGAAAAACTGTTTTTT.

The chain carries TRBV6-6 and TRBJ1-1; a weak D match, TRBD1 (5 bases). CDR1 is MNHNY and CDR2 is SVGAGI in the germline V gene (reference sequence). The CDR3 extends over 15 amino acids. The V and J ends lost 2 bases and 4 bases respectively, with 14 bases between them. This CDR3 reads CASSYGRGGGTEAFF. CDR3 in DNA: TGTGCCAGCAGTTACGGGAGAGGCGGGGGCACTGAAGCTTTCTTT.

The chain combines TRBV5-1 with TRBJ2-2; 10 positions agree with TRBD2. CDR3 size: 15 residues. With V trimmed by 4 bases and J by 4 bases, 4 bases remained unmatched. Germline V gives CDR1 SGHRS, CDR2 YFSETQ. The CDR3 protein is CASSAGLAITGELFF. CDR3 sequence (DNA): TGCGCCAGCAGCGCGGGACTAGCGATCACCGGGGAGCTGTTTTTT.

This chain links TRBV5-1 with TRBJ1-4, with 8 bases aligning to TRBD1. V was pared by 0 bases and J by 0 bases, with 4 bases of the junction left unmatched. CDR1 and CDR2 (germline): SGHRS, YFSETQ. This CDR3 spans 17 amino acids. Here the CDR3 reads CASSLVDRAATNEKLFF. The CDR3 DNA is TGCGCCAGCAGCTTGGTGGACAGGGCGGCAACTAATGAAAAACTGTTTTTT.